Following are 29 T cell receptor beta chains from one sample sequenced in a study of neurological immune-mediated disorders. Each CDR3 protein gets one entry after TCRdb re-called the 5' RACE reads with MiXCR. Here the sample spans 50,000 to 85,000 distinct CDR3 sequences, around 5% being singletons. Specimen: PBMCs. The receptor source for this set is a woman aged 25 to 39 with multiple sclerosis.

This clonotype was picked up a small number of times. In nucleotides, the CDR3 is TGTGCCAGCAGCTCTGGACAGGGAGGGAAAATTCAGTACTTC. Translated: CASSSGQGGKIQYF. The chain is built from TRBV5-4 and TRBJ2-4, with D possibly matching TRBD1 (8 bases). This CDR3 is built from 14 residues. The V end was cut by 3 bases, the J end by 10 bases, with 17 bases between. The V gene's germline CDR1 is SGHNT and CDR2 YYREEE (reference sequence).

In the case of this clonotype: One junction end does not reproduce the germline sequence, and a read error may be involved. The rearrangement joins TRBV6-6 to TRBJ1-6; D not resolved. Germline V gene sequence: CDR1 MNHNY, CDR2 SVGAGI (reference sequence). The length of the CDR3 is 12 residues. For the CDR3, the DNA is TGTGCCAGCACCATAAACGGGAACTTACTCAACTTT. It translates to CASTINGNLLNF.

Many counts were recorded for this clonotype. The rearrangement uses TRBV5-5 and TRBJ2-7, with D perhaps TRBD1 (5 bases). Trimming took off 4 bases at V and 2 bases at J, with 13 bases between the two ends. Germline V lookup: CDR1 SGHKS, CDR2 YYEKEE (reference sequence). CDR3 size: 14 residues. In nucleotides, the CDR3 is TGTGCCAGCAGCCCAACGCCAGGGCCCTACGAGCAGTACTTC. It encodes CASSPTPGPYEQYF.

This clonotype was seen a few times. The CDR3 spells CASSLEFILSGYTF. DNA for the CDR3: TGTGCCAGCAGCTTGGAATTCATTCTTTCCGGCTACACCTTC. The chain recombines TRBV5-6 with TRBJ1-2; D gene uncertain. This CDR3 contains 14 residues. V was clipped by 0 bases and J by 8 bases, with 14 bases between them. Germline V gene lookup returns CDR1 SGHDT and CDR2 YYEEEE. Based on the CDR3 plus reference TRBV5-6 and TRBJ1-2, the full variable domain is DAGVTQSPTHLIKTRGQQVTLRCSPKSGHDTVSWYQQALGQGPQFIFQYYEEEERQRGNFPDRFSGHQFPNYSSELNVNALLLGDSALYLCASSLEFILSGYTFGSGTRLTVV.

At least ten counts were recorded for this clonotype. V gene TRBV12-3 or TRBV12-4 combines with J gene TRBJ2-7; 9 bases are shared with TRBD1. The CDR3 is 14 residues long. J lost 3 bases, V lost 6 bases, and 6 bases had no gene match. Here the CDR3 DNA reads TGTGCCAGCAGGGCCGGGACAGGGATCTACGAGCAGTACTTC. It yields the protein CASRAGTGIYEQYF.

This clonotype was observed many times. The germline gene is not matched at one end of the junction; a read error may be the cause. The rearrangement links TRBV29-1 to TRBJ1-4; D call uncertain. CDR3 length equals 8 residues. Germline CDR1 reads SQVTM; CDR2 reads ANQGSEA. Here the CDR3 reads CSVENSNF. CDR3 bases: TGCAGCGTTGAGAACAGCAATTTT.

This clonotype was seen repeatedly, ten times or more. The chain has TRBV29-1 and TRBJ1-1; D call uncertain. The CDR3 is 11 amino acids. Trimming removed 4 bases from V and 2 bases from J, with 5 bases in between. The germline gives CDR1 SQVTM, CDR2 ANQGSEA. CDR3 residues: CSVARNTEAFF. CDR3 DNA: TGCAGCGTTGCCAGAAACACTGAAGCTTTCTTT.

Many counts were recorded for this clonotype. The V and J genes are TRBV5-1 and TRBJ2-1, with D perhaps assigned TRBD1 or TRBD2 (5 bases each). This CDR3 has 16 amino acids. Germline CDR1 and CDR2: SGHRS and YFSETQ. Trimming stripped 0 bases from V and 6 bases from J, with 16 bases between. As DNA, the CDR3 is TGCGCCAGCAGCTTGGCGGGGCGTACTACATCCAATGAGCAGTTCTTC. Residues: CASSLAGRTTSNEQFF.

This clonotype was recorded many times. The chain has TRBV5-5 and TRBJ2-1; 9 nucleotides align to TRBD2. This CDR3 comprises 15 residues. Germline V lookup: CDR1 SGHKS, CDR2 YYEKEE (reference sequence). The ends lost 0 bases at V and 4 bases at J; junction bases unmatched: 2. CDR3 protein: CASSLEAGGYNEQFF. CDR3 sequence (DNA): TGTGCCAGCAGCTTGGAAGCGGGGGGTTACAATGAGCAGTTCTTC.

This clonotype was seen repeatedly, ten times or more. The chain recombines TRBV20-1 with TRBJ2-1; 10 bases line up with TRBD1. The germline CDR1 and CDR2 sequences are DFQATT and SNEGSKA (reference sequence). J lost 1 base, V lost 4 bases, and 7 bases had no gene match. The CDR3 is 16 amino acids. The DNA for the CDR3 is TGCAGTGCTATACGCCGACAGGGGGCGTCCTACAATGAGCAGTTCTTC. Residues: CSAIRRQGASYNEQFF.

A few counts support this clonotype. This chain links TRBV5-1 with TRBJ2-3; weak D call: TRBD2 (6 bases). The CDR3 runs 12 residues. Germline assignment: CDR1 SGHRS and CDR2 YFSETQ. V was shortened by 6 bases and J by 6 bases, with 11 bases between the two germline ends. In DNA, the CDR3 is TGCGCCAGCATAGGGGACTGGGATACGCAGTATTTT. Translating it yields CASIGDWDTQYF.

The CDR3 DNA reads as TGCAGTGCTAGCTTGAGGGAGACGGGCACAGATACGCAGTATTTT. Translating it yields CSASLRETGTDTQYF. V is TRBV20-1 and J is TRBJ2-3, with a weak D call TRBD2 (5 bases). Trimming cost V 3 bases and J 1 base, with 14 bases left between them. The CDR3 spans 15 residues. The germline V gene encodes CDR1 DFQATT and CDR2 SNEGSKA (reference sequence).

This clonotype was counted ten times or more. The genes are TRBV24-1 and TRBJ1-1; D not certain. The ends were cut back, 4 bases at V and 3 bases at J, with 5 bases in the middle. There are 12 residues in the CDR3. Germline values: CDR1 KGHDR, CDR2 SFDVKD. Here the CDR3 DNA reads TGTGCCACCAGTGACCCTGACACTGAAGCTTTCTTT. This codes for CATSDPDTEAFF.

This clonotype has ten or more counts. This chain uses TRBV7-9 with TRBJ1-1; 11 bases are shared with TRBD1. Trimming removed 1 base from V and 4 bases from J; junction bases left unmatched: 2. Germline values: CDR1 SEHNR, CDR2 FQNEAQ (reference sequence). The CDR3 loop spans 15 amino acids. Here the CDR3 reads CASSLGGTGGTEAFF. The CDR3 DNA is TGTGCCAGCAGCTTAGGCGGGACAGGGGGCACTGAAGCTTTCTTT.

In its sample, this clonotype was seen many times. The chain carries TRBV27 and TRBJ1-1; tentatively, D is TRBD1 (6 bases). The CDR3 is 15 amino acids. Trimming cost V 7 bases and J 4 bases, with 19 bases left between them. Germline V gene data show CDR1 as MNHEY and CDR2 as SMNVEV (reference sequence). DNA of the CDR3: TGTGCCAGCATGGATGCAGGGGACGCTACCACTGAAGCTTTCTTT. Translating gives CASMDAGDATTEAFF.

This clonotype was seen a few times. J is TRBJ2-1 and V is TRBV5-6, with a weak D call TRBD1 (6 bases). The CDR3 runs 13 residues. In germline, CDR1 is SGHDT, CDR2 YYEEEE. V shed 4 bases and J shed 12 bases, with 17 bases lying between them. Here the CDR3 reads CASSQTALRGQFF. For the CDR3, the DNA is TGTGCCAGCAGCCAGACAGCCCTCAGGGGGCAGTTCTTC.

This clonotype has a count of ten or more. The V gene is TRBV7-8, the J gene TRBJ2-5; 12 nucleotides line up with TRBD1. The CDR3 runs to 16 residues. With 4 bases clipped from V and 4 bases from J, the junction kept 7 bases outside the gene matches. Per the germline V gene, CDR1 is SGHVS and CDR2 is FQNEAQ. CDR3 protein: CASSSTRDRGRETQYF. DNA of the CDR3: TGTGCCAGCAGCTCGACCCGGGACAGGGGGCGAGAGACCCAGTACTTC. The whole variable domain, filled in from reference TRBV7-8 and TRBJ2-5, reads GAGVSQSPRYKVAKRGQDVALRCDPISGHVSLFWYQQALGQGPEFLTYFQNEAQLDKSGLPSDRFFAERPEGSVSTLKIQRTQQEDSAVYLCASSSTRDRGRETQYFGPGTRLLVL.

This clonotype was observed many times. The chain joins TRBV6-6 to TRBJ1-5, with 9 bases identical to TRBD1. The germline V gene has CDR1 MNHNY and CDR2 SVGAGI (reference sequence). The CDR3 spans 15 residues. V was clipped by 6 bases and J by 6 bases; unmatched bases: 9. CDR3 DNA: TGTGCCAGCAGACGGGACAGGGACGTGGGTCAGCCCCAGCATTTT. Residues: CASRRDRDVGQPQHF.

The chain joins TRBV12-3 or TRBV12-4 to TRBJ2-1; D remains unclear. The CDR3 sequence is 15 residues long. V lost 7 bases, J lost 0 bases, and 13 bases lay in between. DNA for the CDR3: TGTGCCAGCACACCAAGAGGCCACTCCTACAATGAGCAGTTCTTC. It encodes CASTPRGHSYNEQFF.

This clonotype appeared many times. The chain carries TRBV7-3 and TRBJ1-2; D remains unclear. CDR1 is SGHTA, CDR2 FQGTGA, per germline. This CDR3 spans 15 amino acids. With 2 bases removed from V and 4 bases from J, the gap between germline ends came to 14 bases. CDR3 in DNA: TGTGCCAGCAGCTTAGACGGGAATGGGTTCTATGGCTACACCTTC. Protein: CASSLDGNGFYGYTF.

This clonotype was recorded many times. The genes are TRBV5-1 and TRBJ2-1; 13 nucleotides match TRBD2. CDR1 and CDR2 from the germline V gene are SGHRS and YFSETQ. The CDR3 runs 15 residues. With V trimmed by 3 bases and J by 6 bases, 3 bases remained unmatched. CDR3 sequence reads: CASSSTSGGSNEQFF. The DNA for the CDR3 is TGCGCCAGCAGCTCGACTAGCGGGGGGTCCAATGAGCAGTTCTTC.

This clonotype was recorded many times. J is TRBJ2-3 and V is TRBV10-3; TRBD2 aligns across 11 bases. The CDR3 covers 16 residues. Germline V lookup: CDR1 ENHRY, CDR2 SYGVKD. Trimming at V came to 4 bases and at J to 1 base, leaving 4 bases not matched to a gene. The CDR3 region is CAISGRSGGGTDTQYF. CDR3 nucleotides: TGTGCCATCAGTGGCCGTAGCGGGGGGGGCACAGATACGCAGTATTTT.

Only a few counts were recorded for this clonotype. This clone may be a read error of a much larger clone one base away. The rearrangement links TRBV10-3 to TRBJ1-1; D is ambiguous. V lost 5 bases and J lost 11, with 21 bases in between. The CDR3 covers 14 residues. Germline lookup yields CDR1 ENHRY and CDR2 SYGVKD. The CDR3 loop is CAISPGILSSRAFF. DNA of the CDR3: TGTGCCATCAGTCCGGGAATACTTTCCAGTAGGGCTTTCTTT.

This clonotype has at least ten counts. The V and J genes are TRBV5-1 and TRBJ1-2; 9 bases agree with TRBD1. The CDR3 is 15 amino acids. Germline lookup yields CDR1 SGHRS and CDR2 YFSETQ. The V gene end was trimmed by 0 bases and the J gene end by 2 bases; junction bases not matched to a gene: 2. The CDR3 coding sequence is TGCGCCAGCAGCTTGGCCACAGGGGGCAACTATGGCTACACCTTC. Translating it yields CASSLATGGNYGYTF.

The chain joins TRBV5-5 to TRBJ2-7; no clear D gene. The length of the CDR3 is 12 residues. Trimming left V 5 bases short and J 7 bases short, with 13 bases between. Germline CDR1 is SGHKS and CDR2 is YYEKEE (reference sequence). CDR3 in DNA: TGTGCCAGCAGTCTGCAGAGAAGAGAGCAGTACTTC. It specifies CASSLQRREQYF.

The sample holds many counts of this clonotype. The chain is built from TRBV27 and TRBJ1-1, with unresolved D. This CDR3 has 14 amino acids. Germline lookup yields CDR1 MNHEY and CDR2 SMNVEV (reference sequence). V lost 5 bases to trimming and J lost 1 base, with 11 bases between them. The CDR3 DNA sequence: TGTGCCAGCAGTCTTCAGAGACCGAACACTGAAGCTTTCTTT. Amino acid sequence: CASSLQRPNTEAFF.

This clonotype was counted at least ten times. The chain carries TRBV7-2 and TRBJ2-5; TRBD2 aligns across 10 bases. The CDR3 totals 16 residues. Losses at the gene ends were 1 base for V and 10 bases for J; bases not matched to a gene: 12. The germline V gene has CDR1 SGHTA and CDR2 FQGNSA. In DNA form, the CDR3 reads TGTGCCAGCAGCTTAGGCGCTAGCGGGGGCCCGCGGGTCCAGTACTTC. Translated: CASSLGASGGPRVQYF.

The sample holds many counts of this clonotype. V is TRBV21-1 and J is TRBJ2-4; TRBD1 is taken as the D call from the table, unchecked against the DNA. TRBV21-1 is listed as a pseudogene. The CDR3 consists of 13 residues. CDR3 amino acids: CASSGSPKNIQYF. CDR3 DNA sequence: TGTGCCAGCAGCGGTTCCCCTAAAAACATTCAGTACTTC.

This clonotype was seen many times. The chain couples TRBV28 to TRBJ2-2; 9 bases map to TRBD2. V dropped 5 bases and J dropped 5; count of bases not matched to a gene: 3. The length of the CDR3 is 14 residues. Germline CDR1 reads MDHEN; CDR2 reads SYDVKM. CDR3: CASSLAGGTGELFF. The CDR3 DNA reads as TGTGCCAGCAGTCTCGCGGGGGGGACCGGGGAGCTGTTTTTT.